Each of the 32 T cell receptor beta chains below was sequenced from the same sample in a study of shared clonotypes between healthy human individuals. Positive CCR7 selection of CD45RO-negative cells yielded the naive CD8 cells, and terminally differentiated effector memory CD45RA+ cells were excluded. This table comes from immunoSEQ multiplex PCR, and its TCRdb copy is limited to in-frame clones, with some not included. This sample has around 1.9 million clones, with 85% to 95% found just once. Material for sequencing was naive CD8+ T cells from PBMCs. Source of these receptors: a man younger than 35 in good health. Some clones in this sample may be carry-over from other donors' samples.

The chain recombines TRBV27 with TRBJ2-6; the D is unclear. Trimming left V 5 bases short and J 0 bases short, with 11 bases between. CDR1 is MNHEY and CDR2 is SMNVEV in the germline V gene (reference sequence). The CDR3 is 16 amino acids. The CDR3 loop is CASSPISVSGANVLTF. CDR3 DNA: TGTGCCAGCAGTCCAATATCCGTCTCTGGGGCCAACGTCCTGACTTTC.

The chain uses TRBV18 and TRBJ2-7; no reliable D call. Trimming cost V 3 bases and J 3 bases, with 9 bases left between them. The CDR3 is 13 residues long. CDR1 is KGHSH, CDR2 LQKENI, per germline. CDR3 DNA sequence: TGTGCCAGCTCACCTTCTACTATCTACGAGCAGTACTTC. This gives the protein CASSPSTIYEQYF.

The genes are TRBV30 and TRBJ1-3; D call uncertain. Trimming took off 1 base at V and 1 base at J, with 8 bases between the two ends. This CDR3 has 14 amino acids. The germline gives CDR1 GTSNPN, CDR2 SVGIG (reference sequence). The DNA for the CDR3 is TGTGCCTGGAGTGGTGGGTTTTCTGGAAACACCATATATTTT. Amino acid sequence: CAWSGGFSGNTIYF.

The chain uses TRBV7-8 and TRBJ1-1; 9 bases line up with TRBD1. The CDR3 consists of 15 residues. Germline V gives CDR1 SGHVS, CDR2 FQNEAQ. The V and J ends lost 5 bases and 3 bases, in that order; junction bases with no gene match: 7. The CDR3 is CASSTLQGADTEAFF. CDR3 nucleotides: TGTGCCAGCAGCACTCTACAGGGGGCGGACACTGAAGCTTTCTTT.

The chain is built from TRBV7-9 and TRBJ2-3; a weak D match, TRBD2 (6 bases). The germline V gene has CDR1 SEHNR and CDR2 FQNEAQ (reference sequence). Between the trimmed V and J ends, which lost 4 bases and 3 bases, there was a span of 8 bases. The CDR3 consists of 13 residues. The DNA for the CDR3 is TGTGCCAGCAGCTCCGGGAGAACAGATACGCAGTATTTT. Protein sequence: CASSSGRTDTQYF.

This chain links TRBV27 with TRBJ2-7; TRBD2 agrees at 8 bases. The CDR3 extends over 15 amino acids. Looked up from germline, CDR1 is MNHEY and CDR2 is SMNVEV (reference sequence). The J segment lost 0 bases and the V segment lost 6 bases, leaving 7 bases of the junction unmatched. For the CDR3, the DNA is TGTGCCAGCAGAACCCTTAGCGGGGCCTCCTACGAGCAGTACTTC. This translates into CASRTLSGASYEQYF.

This clone was observed once. The chain recombines TRBV9 with TRBJ2-7, with D perhaps TRBD2 (6 bases). The ends were cut back, 0 bases at V and 2 bases at J, with 12 bases in the middle. CDR3 length: 15 amino acids. Germline assignment: CDR1 SGDLS and CDR2 YYNGEE. The CDR3 nucleotides are TGTGCCAGCAGCGTAGCTAGCGCCAAAACCTACGAGCAGTACTTC. Translated, it gives CASSVASAKTYEQYF.

The chain uses TRBV2 and TRBJ1-4; possible D gene TRBD1, 5 bases. V was trimmed by 6 bases and J by 0 bases, leaving 11 bases between them. The CDR3 is 15 residues long. CDR1 and CDR2 from the germline V gene are SNHLY and FYNNEI. The CDR3 is CASRGTVATNEKLFF. As DNA, the CDR3 is TGTGCCAGCAGGGGGACGGTTGCAACTAATGAAAAACTGTTTTTT.

Comment on this clone: The sample contains more than one DNA sequence encoding this CDR3. The V and J genes are TRBV7-9 and TRBJ1-1; D perhaps matches TRBD1 (5 bases). CDR1 is SEHNR, CDR2 FQNEAQ, per germline (reference sequence). Trimming stripped 6 bases from V and 5 bases from J, with 10 bases between. This CDR3 is built from 12 residues. The CDR3 is CASRTANTEAFF. The CDR3 region has the DNA TGTGCCAGCAGGACAGCGAATACTGAAGCTTTCTTT.

The V and J genes are TRBV13 and TRBJ2-3; 8 positions agree with TRBD2. This CDR3 comprises 16 residues. The germline gives CDR1 PRHDT, CDR2 FYEKMQ (reference sequence). V was clipped by 8 bases and J by 4 bases; unmatched bases: 14. Written as DNA, the CDR3 is TGTGCCAGCGTTGGGGTAGGGACTAGGTTCCCAGATACGCAGTATTTT. Its protein is CASVGVGTRFPDTQYF.

This clone has a single count. The rearrangement joins TRBV7-9 to TRBJ1-5; no clear D gene. From germline, CDR1 is SEHNR and CDR2 FQNEAQ (reference sequence). The CDR3 runs 12 residues. The V gene lost 5 bases and the J gene lost 7 bases, with 9 bases spanning the gap. Here the CDR3 reads CASSEDGQPQHF. The CDR3, as DNA: TGTGCCAGCAGCGAGGATGGACAGCCCCAGCATTTT.

Details on this clone: Other nucleotide sequences from this sample produce the same CDR3. The V call is TRBV5-1, the J call TRBJ1-1, with D maybe TRBD1 (6 bases). This CDR3 has 12 residues. Trimming cost V 0 bases and J 7 bases, with 7 bases left between them. Germline V CDR1 and CDR2: SGHRS, YFSETQ. For the CDR3, the DNA is TGCGCCAGCAGCTTGGAGGGGGTTGAAGCTTTCTTT. Its translation is CASSLEGVEAFF.

This chain joins TRBV6-6 and TRBJ2-7; the D gene is possibly TRBD1 (6 bases). CDR3 size: 13 residues. V was trimmed by 6 bases and J by 3 bases, leaving 12 bases between them. Germline lookup yields CDR1 MNHNY and CDR2 SVGAGI (reference sequence). CDR3 sequence reads: CASSLDRFYEQYF. The CDR3 bases are TGTGCCAGCAGCCTTGACAGGTTCTACGAGCAGTACTTC.

The chain is built from TRBV7-2 and TRBJ2-3; 9 bases map to TRBD2. Looked up from germline, CDR1 is SGHTA and CDR2 is FQGNSA. CDR3 length: 15 residues. Trimming took 5 bases from V and 3 from J; bases not matched to a gene: 6. This CDR3 is CASSTGLAPTDTQYF. The CDR3 DNA follows: TGTGCCAGCAGCACCGGACTAGCGCCAACAGATACGCAGTATTTT.

The chain links TRBV28 to TRBJ1-1, with 10 nucleotides matching TRBD1. The CDR3 sequence is 14 residues long. V gave up 4 bases and J gave up 4 bases; unmatched junction bases: 3. Germline-derived CDR1 and CDR2 are MDHEN and SYDVKM. CDR3: CASSWGQGTTEAFF. CDR3 DNA sequence: TGTGCCAGCAGTTGGGGACAGGGGACCACTGAAGCTTTCTTT.

J is TRBJ2-1 and V is TRBV29-1; D call uncertain. Trimming pared 7 bases from V and 6 bases from J, leaving 13 bases between. The length of the CDR3 is 12 residues. Germline CDR1 reads SQVTM; CDR2 reads ANQGSEA. This CDR3 reads CSGLVSGNEQFF. CDR3 sequence (DNA): TGCAGCGGATTGGTGTCAGGCAATGAGCAGTTCTTC.

The rearrangement uses TRBV19 and TRBJ2-1; tentatively, D is TRBD2 (6 bases). The CDR3 is 12 residues long. Trimming stripped 1 base from V and 10 bases from J, with 8 bases between. The germline V gene has CDR1 LNHDA and CDR2 SQIVND (reference sequence). CDR3 loop: CASSIAGGEQFF. The CDR3, as DNA: TGTGCCAGTAGTATAGCAGGAGGGGAGCAGTTCTTC.

The CDR3 loop reads CASSLSPFPAPKNIQYF. Here the CDR3 DNA reads TGTGCCAGCAGTTTATCTCCTTTTCCGGCGCCCAAAAACATTCAGTACTTC. The gene calls are TRBV27 and TRBJ2-4; D gene uncertain. The ends were cut back, 0 bases at V and 2 bases at J, with 14 bases in the middle. The CDR3 runs to 17 residues. CDR1 and CDR2 (germline): MNHEY, SMNVEV (reference sequence).

This rearrangement joins TRBV28 to TRBJ1-4; D is unclear. Per the germline V gene, CDR1 is MDHEN and CDR2 is SYDVKM. CDR3 length: 12 residues. V lost 6 bases to trimming and J lost 7 bases, with 9 bases between them. As DNA, the CDR3 is TGTGCCAGCAGCCCTCCAGGTGAAAAACTGTTTTTT. This translates into CASSPPGEKLFF.

This sequence joins TRBV19 and TRBJ2-2; the match to TRBD1 covers 9 bases. V shed 5 bases, J shed 6 bases, and the junction held 7 bases outside the gene matches. The CDR3 sequence is 15 residues long. Germline loops: CDR1 LNHDA, CDR2 SQIVND (reference sequence). CDR3 in DNA: TGTGCCAGTAGTCACGGGACAGGGATACCCGGGGAGCTGTTTTTT. Encoded protein: CASSHGTGIPGELFF.

This clone was detected only once. The J gene is TRBJ1-4, the V gene TRBV6-5; 8 bases agree with TRBD1. This CDR3 has 15 residues. The J segment lost 8 bases and the V segment lost 6 bases, leaving 11 bases of the junction unmatched. The germline gives CDR1 MNHEY, CDR2 SVGAGI. CDR3: CASRQDRAIGEKLFF. The CDR3 nucleotides are TGTGCCAGCAGGCAGGACAGGGCGATAGGGGAAAAACTGTTTTTT.

The chain is built from TRBV2 and TRBJ1-2; D call uncertain. This CDR3 region has 13 residues. CDR1 and CDR2 (germline): SNHLY, FYNNEI. V shed 1 base and J shed 8 bases, with 11 bases lying between them. The chain's CDR3 is CASSEGDPGGYTF. CDR3 bases: TGTGCCAGCAGTGAAGGAGACCCGGGAGGCTACACCTTC.

This clone has a single count. The chain carries TRBV28 and TRBJ2-1; 8 bases map to TRBD2. J lost 8 bases, V lost 3 bases, and 24 bases had no gene match. Looked up from germline, CDR1 is MDHEN and CDR2 is SYDVKM. The CDR3 length is 20 residues. CDR3 in DNA: TGTGCCAGCAGTTTTACAGGGATCTCTGGGGGACTAGGCGCAAGGGATGAGCAGTTCTTC. Amino acids: CASSFTGISGGLGARDEQFF.

V gene TRBV5-6 combines with J gene TRBJ2-5, with D tentatively TRBD1 (6 bases). The J call may be faulty, since TRBJ2-7 better matches the DNA end. The CDR3 consists of 14 residues. Germline CDR1 reads SGHDT; CDR2 reads YYEEEE. CDR3 protein: CASSGTGQVYEQYF. CDR3 nucleotide sequence: TGTGCCAGCAGCGGAACGGGACAAGTCTACGAGCAGTACTTC.

This clone has more than one count but fewer than ten. The chain is built from TRBV5-4 and TRBJ1-1, with D uncertain. Looked up from germline, CDR1 is SGHNT and CDR2 is YYREEE (reference sequence). V lost 5 bases and J lost 5, with 13 bases in between. This CDR3 is 13 amino acids long. The chain's CDR3 is CASRGTPKTEAFF. In DNA, the CDR3 is TGTGCCAGCAGAGGAACGCCAAAGACTGAAGCTTTCTTT.

V gene TRBV28 combines with J gene TRBJ1-2; D is unresolved. CDR1 and CDR2 from the germline V gene are MDHEN and SYDVKM. CDR3 length: 13 amino acids. Trimming shortened V by 4 bases and J by 5 bases, and 11 bases separated the two germline ends. CDR3 in DNA: TGTGCCAGCAGTTCAGACCCCATATATGGCTACACCTTC. This encodes CASSSDPIYGYTF.

A single count supports this clone. The chain uses TRBV6-5 and TRBJ1-1, with a weak D call TRBD1 (5 bases). V was shortened by 2 bases and J by 2 bases, with 12 bases between the two germline ends. Germline V gives CDR1 MNHEY, CDR2 SVGAGI. CDR3 length equals 15 residues. CDR3 bases: TGTGCCAGCAGTTACCTGTCGGGGGGAAACACTGAAGCTTTCTTT. It yields the protein CASSYLSGGNTEAFF.

With regard to this clone: At the DNA level, this CDR3 is encoded by other sequences in the same sample as well. This chain uses TRBV28 with TRBJ2-5; TRBD1 matches at 11 bases. V dropped 2 bases and J dropped 5; count of bases not matched to a gene: 4. The CDR3 runs 15 residues. Germline V CDR1 and CDR2: MDHEN, SYDVKM. The CDR3 sequence: CASSLGTGGGETQYF. Written as DNA, the CDR3 is TGTGCCAGCAGTTTAGGGACAGGGGGTGGGGAGACCCAGTACTTC.

The chain has TRBV27 and TRBJ2-1; tentative D call: TRBD1 (6 bases). V was shortened by 5 bases and J by 3 bases, with 14 bases between the two germline ends. This CDR3 comprises 15 residues. Germline V CDR1 and CDR2: MNHEY, SMNVEV (reference sequence). For the CDR3, the DNA is TGTGCCAGCAGTCCAGGGGTGGGGGTCTACAATGAGCAGTTCTTC. It codes for CASSPGVGVYNEQFF.

This clone was found once. The J gene is TRBJ1-4, the V gene TRBV7-9; TRBD1 might be the D (5 bases). The ends were cut back, 5 bases at V and 8 bases at J, with 18 bases in the middle. Germline values: CDR1 SEHNR, CDR2 FQNEAQ (reference sequence). This CDR3 is 15 amino acids long. The CDR3 DNA reads as TGTGCCAGCAGCCCCCTCGGGGACCTCGGAGAAAAACTGTTTTTT. It specifies CASSPLGDLGEKLFF.

The rearrangement links TRBV28 to TRBJ2-5; no reliable D call. V dropped 3 bases and J dropped 2 bases, with 13 bases sitting between them. Germline V lookup: CDR1 MDHEN, CDR2 SYDVKM. This CDR3 is built from 15 residues. The CDR3 DNA reads as TGTGCCAGCAGTTTTCACCAGCGCCTGCAAGAGACCCAGTACTTC. Its translation: CASSFHQRLQETQYF.

The chain joins TRBV19 to TRBJ2-1; a weak D match, TRBD1 (5 bases). Trimming left V 5 bases short and J 7 bases short, with 18 bases between. Germline V gene sequence: CDR1 LNHDA, CDR2 SQIVND (reference sequence). The CDR3 is made up of 15 amino acids. DNA of the CDR3: TGTGCCAGTAGTCCAGCCCAAGGGGCCTGGAATGAGCAGTTCTTC. Protein: CASSPAQGAWNEQFF.